Shown below are 17 T cell receptor beta chains from a single sample sequenced in a study of blood T cell repertoires in COVID-19. Sequenced by immunoSEQ multiplex PCR; TCRdb stores in-frame clones only, minus some. Here the sample spans hundreds of thousands of clones, 85% to 90% being singletons. Sequenced input: PBMCs or T cells enriched from blood (not recorded which). These receptors all come from a middle-aged man who had been exposed to COVID-19.

CDR3 nucleotides: TGTGCCAGCAGCCTCGGACAGGGCAACTATGGCTACACCTTC. It yields the protein CASSLGQGNYGYTF. The chain has TRBV7-3 and TRBJ1-2, with TRBD1 identical over 8 bases. V lost 5 bases and J lost 2; bases outside the gene matches: 4. Germline-derived CDR1 and CDR2 are SGHTA and FQGTGA. The CDR3 has 14 residues.

The chain carries TRBV28 and TRBJ1-1; no clear D gene. CDR3 size: 16 residues. With 10 bases removed from V and 0 bases from J, the gap between germline ends came to 21 bases. CDR1 MDHEN and CDR2 SYDVKM come from the germline V gene. The CDR3 region is CATYLAGNLMNTEAFF. The CDR3 DNA reads as TGTGCCACTTACCTGGCCGGGAACTTAATGAACACTGAAGCTTTCTTT.

V and J are TRBV5-1 and TRBJ2-2; the match to TRBD1 covers 7 bases. J lost 1 base, V lost 2 bases, and 5 bases had no gene match. Germline values: CDR1 SGHRS, CDR2 YFSETQ. The CDR3 totals 16 residues. The CDR3 nucleotides are TGCGCCAGCAGCTTAACAGGGGTCGGGAACACCGGGGAGCTGTTTTTT. This translates into CASSLTGVGNTGELFF.

About this clone: Other nucleotide sequences from this sample produce the same CDR3. Written as DNA, the CDR3 is TGTGCCATCAGTGAGTCCCCGGAGAACTATGGCTACACCTTC. It specifies CAISESPENYGYTF. The chain uses TRBV10-3 and TRBJ1-2, with D unclear. Germline CDR1 reads ENHRY; CDR2 reads SYGVKD. Trimming removed 0 bases from V and 2 bases from J, with 7 bases in between. This CDR3 contains 14 residues.

The rearrangement joins TRBV10-3 to TRBJ1-2; possible D gene TRBD1, 6 bases. Per the germline V gene, CDR1 is ENHRY and CDR2 is SYGVKD. The CDR3 length is 13 residues. V was clipped by 10 bases and J by 6 bases, with 18 bases between them. The CDR3 spells CATWWGLRDGYTF. CDR3 sequence (DNA): TGTGCCACCTGGTGGGGGCTGAGGGATGGCTACACCTTC.

In DNA, the CDR3 is TGTGCTAGTGGTGGGTTCGGGATCGTCACTGAAGCTTTCTTT. Translating gives CASGGFGIVTEAFF. This chain connects TRBV12-5 to TRBJ1-1, with D unresolved. CDR3 length: 14 amino acids. Germline V gives CDR1 LGHNT, CDR2 FRNRAP. Trimming removed 5 bases from V and 4 bases from J, with 14 bases in between.

This clone was counted once. The chain couples TRBV3-1 (or the pseudogene TRBV3-2) to TRBJ2-1; 8 bases fit TRBD2. The V gene's germline CDR1 is LGHDT and CDR2 YNNKEL (reference sequence). Unmatched junction bases numbered 13, after V lost 4 bases and J lost 8 bases. CDR3 size: 16 residues. The CDR3 loop reads CASSRGAGGHRDEQFF. The CDR3 nucleotides read TGTGCCAGCAGCCGTGGGGCGGGGGGCCACCGAGATGAGCAGTTCTTC.

The chain joins TRBV19 to TRBJ1-1, with 8 bases matching TRBD1. Germline V CDR1 and CDR2: LNHDA, SQIVND (reference sequence). This CDR3 contains 15 residues. The junction had 5 bases not matched to a gene; V was cut back by 4 bases and J by 1 base. CDR3 amino acids: CASSTGQGGNTEAFF. The CDR3 nucleotides are TGTGCCAGTAGTACAGGACAGGGAGGGAACACTGAAGCTTTCTTT. The whole variable domain, remainder taken from reference TRBV19 and TRBJ1-1, is DGGITQSPKYLFRKEGQNVTLSCEQNLNHDAMYWYRQDPGQGLRLIYYSQIVNDFQKGDIAEGYSVSREKKESFPLTVTSAQKNPTAFYLCASSTGQGGNTEAFFGQGTRLTVV.

The rearrangement links TRBV28 to TRBJ2-5; D possibly corresponds to TRBD1 (5 bases). There are 13 residues in the CDR3. The germline V and J ends were trimmed by 3 bases and 6 bases, with 11 bases remaining between them. Per the germline V gene, CDR1 is MDHEN and CDR2 is SYDVKM. DNA for the CDR3: TGTGCCAGCAGTTTGCCAGGGTGGAAGACCCAGTACTTC. This encodes CASSLPGWKTQYF.

The CDR3 bases are TGTGCCAGCAGTTTACCCCAGACTACCCGGGCTTTCTTT. Its translation is CASSLPQTTRAFF. This chain links TRBV28 with TRBJ1-1; D is unresolved. This CDR3 spans 13 amino acids. Germline loops: CDR1 MDHEN, CDR2 SYDVKM. The V and J ends lost 2 bases and 11 bases respectively, with 15 bases between them.

This clone appeared a single time. The rearrangement links TRBV5-1 to TRBJ2-3; D ambiguous. Germline CDR1 and CDR2: SGHRS and YFSETQ. The CDR3 runs to 14 residues. Deletions cut 5 bases from V and 4 bases from J, with 14 bases between. CDR3 sequence: CASRRTLIADTQYF. DNA of the CDR3: TGCGCCAGCAGACGCACCCTAATAGCAGATACGCAGTATTTT. The full variable domain, with the rest looked up from reference TRBV5-1 and TRBJ2-3, is KAGVTQTPRYLIKTRGQQVTLSCSPISGHRSVSWYQQTPGQGLQFLFEYFSETQRNKGNFPGRFSGRQFSNSRSEMNVSTLELGDSALYLCASRRTLIADTQYFGPGTRLTVL.

This sequence joins TRBV15 and TRBJ2-7; 7 bases are a match to TRBD2. CDR3 length: 14 amino acids. The junction had 3 bases not matched to a gene; V was cut back by 1 base and J by 3 bases. CDR1 is LNHNV and CDR2 is YYDKDF in the germline V gene (reference sequence). The CDR3 spells CATSRGLAIYEQYF. The CDR3 DNA reads as TGTGCCACCAGCAGAGGACTAGCTATCTACGAGCAGTACTTC.

Concerning this clone: Other DNA sequences from this sample encode an identical CDR3 as well. This sequence joins TRBV11-2 and TRBJ2-3; 7 bases map to TRBD2. Trimming removed 3 bases from V and 4 bases from J; junction bases left unmatched: 1. Germline CDR1 SGHAT, CDR2 FQNNGV. The CDR3 is made up of 13 amino acids. The CDR3 is CASSLGGADTQYF. The CDR3 DNA reads as TGTGCCAGCAGCTTGGGGGGGGCAGATACGCAGTATTTT.

The CDR3 reads CASSDPFRGQWGSPLHF. CDR3 in DNA: TGTGCCAGCAGCGATCCCTTCAGGGGGCAATGGGGATCACCCCTCCACTTT. V gene TRBV2 combines with J gene TRBJ1-6; TRBD1 aligns across 8 bases. Per germline, CDR1 SNHLY and CDR2 FYNNEI. CDR3 length: 17 residues. Unmatched junction bases numbered 17, after V lost 6 bases and J lost 10 bases.

This clone appeared a few times. The chain employs TRBV6-5 and TRBJ1-2; perhaps TRBD1 as D (6 bases). V lost 10 bases, J lost 2 bases, and 20 bases lay in between. Germline-derived CDR1 and CDR2 are MNHEY and SVGAGI. The CDR3 spans 15 residues. In DNA form, the CDR3 reads TGTGCCACCGAGGCCACACGCACAGGGAACTATGGCTACACCTTC. It codes for CATEATRTGNYGYTF.

The chain uses TRBV28 and TRBJ1-4; 9 positions match TRBD1. Germline V gene lookup returns CDR1 MDHEN and CDR2 SYDVKM. The CDR3 contains 16 residues. J lost 4 bases, V lost 5 bases, and 8 bases had no gene match. CDR3 in amino acids: CASSVTGQGFNEKLFF. Written as DNA, the CDR3 is TGTGCCAGCAGTGTGACGGGACAGGGATTTAATGAAAAACTGTTTTTT.

The V call is TRBV19, the J call TRBJ2-2; 10 bases are a match to TRBD2. The V and J ends lost 5 bases and 4 bases, in that order; junction bases with no gene match: 7. Germline lookup yields CDR1 LNHDA and CDR2 SQIVND (reference sequence). This CDR3 contains 16 residues. The CDR3 spells CASSAPSGSGTGELFF. The CDR3 DNA follows: TGTGCCAGTAGTGCCCCTAGCGGGAGCGGCACCGGGGAGCTGTTTTTT.